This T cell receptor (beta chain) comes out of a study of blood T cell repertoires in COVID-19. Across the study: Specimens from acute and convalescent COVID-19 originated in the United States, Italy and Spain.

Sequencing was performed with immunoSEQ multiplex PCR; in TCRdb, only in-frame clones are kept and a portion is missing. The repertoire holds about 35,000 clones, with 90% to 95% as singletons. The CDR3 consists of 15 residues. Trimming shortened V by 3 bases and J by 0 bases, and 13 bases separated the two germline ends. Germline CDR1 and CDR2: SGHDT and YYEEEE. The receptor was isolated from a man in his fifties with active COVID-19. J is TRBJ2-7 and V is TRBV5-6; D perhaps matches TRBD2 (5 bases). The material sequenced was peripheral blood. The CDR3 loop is CASSWAATSSYEQYF. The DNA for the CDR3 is TGTGCCAGCAGCTGGGCGGCTACTAGCTCCTACGAGCAGTACTTC.